What follows is one T cell receptor (beta chain) and its context. Only in-frame clones appear in the TCRdb table, and some are missing; sequencing was by immunoSEQ multiplex PCR. Of about 61,000 clones listed, 65% to 85% are singletons. This sample stems from a study of radiation and T cells in renal cell carcinoma. The time point here: baseline pretreatment blood. The treatment denotes: 15 Gy SBRT to primary tumor, nephrectomy 4 weeks later. V was shortened by 0 bases and J by 5 bases, with 11 bases between the two germline ends. There are 14 residues in the CDR3. Looked up from germline, CDR1 is SGHTA and CDR2 is FQGNSA.

This sequence originates from a man in his 60s with renal cell carcinoma. V and J are TRBV7-2 and TRBJ2-7; D remains unclear. Material: blood, obtained from a patient whose treatment included radiotherapy and nephrectomy. For the CDR3, the DNA is TGTGCCAGCAGCTTAGCCCCTAGAGCCGACGAGCAGTACTTC. This gives the protein CASSLAPRADEQYF.